This T cell receptor beta chain was captured in a study of blood T cell repertoires in COVID-19. The V end was cut by 7 bases, the J end by 12 bases, with 23 bases between. Per germline, CDR1 LGHDT and CDR2 YNNKEL (reference sequence). This CDR3 contains 14 residues. The repertoire was sequenced with immunoSEQ multiplex PCR; TCRdb's copy has only in-frame clones and lacks some. The repertoire holds around 300,000 clones, with over 75% as singletons. The genes are TRBV3-1 (or the pseudogene TRBV3-2) and TRBJ2-3, with a weak D call TRBD1 (7 bases). Material for sequencing was peripheral blood. This TCR was recovered from a woman between 65 and 79 years old with acute or convalescent COVID-19. CDR3 DNA: TGTGCCAGCAAAGGGACTCAAGGAGGACAGGTACAGTATTTT. Translating it yields CASKGTQGGQVQYF.